The clone carrying this T cell receptor (beta chain) was seen just once. As yet, its antigen is unknown. This sample was included in a study of CD8 T cell repertoires and HIV-1 epitope variants. Repertoires were generated with immunoSEQ multiplex PCR, while TCRdb's copy carries only in-frame clones and drops some. This table holds roughly 6,000 clones, 50% to 70% found once. Trimming removed 5 bases at V and 8 bases at J, with 13 bases between. Germline V lookup: CDR1 MNHEY, CDR2 SMNVEV (reference sequence). The CDR3 consists of 13 residues. The sequenced sample consisted of cultured CD8+ T cells derived from PBMCs. The chain recombines TRBV27 with TRBJ2-1; TRBD1 is a possible D gene (5 bases). The receptor was isolated from a male donor with HIV. In nucleotides, the CDR3 is TGTGCCAGCAGTACACAGGTCTGGGATGAGCAGTTCTTC. Protein sequence: CASSTQVWDEQFF.